What follows are 27 T cell receptor beta chains derived from one specimen sequenced in a study of beta chain features in type 1 diabetes. Expressed TCRB transcripts were sequenced after all isolated RNA was converted to cDNA. This table comes from immunoSEQ multiplex PCR, and its TCRdb copy is limited to in-frame clones, with some not included. The sample yields 35,000 to 50,000 clones, approximately 48% seen once. Sequenced input: stem cell memory CD4+ T cells from blood. These receptors were taken from a woman under 40 in good health.

This clone showed up just a few times. V usage is TRBV4-2 and J usage is TRBJ2-1; TRBD2 aligns across 10 bases. This CDR3 has 17 amino acids. V shed 0 bases and J 4 bases; nucleotides not matched to a gene: 6. CDR1 and CDR2 (germline): LGHNA, YNFKEQ. The CDR3 is CASSQDPTSGVYNEQFF. As DNA, the CDR3 is TGTGCCAGCAGCCAAGATCCCACTAGCGGGGTGTACAATGAGCAGTTCTTC.

This CDR3 is CASSLDGRGGQETQYF. As DNA, the CDR3 is TGCGCCAGCAGCTTGGACGGTAGAGGGGGTCAAGAGACCCAGTACTTC. The V and J genes are TRBV5-1 and TRBJ2-5; the D gene is possibly TRBD1 (6 bases). The V end was cut by 0 bases, the J end by 2 bases, with 14 bases between. CDR1 SGHRS and CDR2 YFSETQ come from the germline V gene. This CDR3 contains 16 residues.

The rearrangement joins TRBV15 to TRBJ1-2; a weak D match, TRBD1 (6 bases). Deletions cut 0 bases from V and 7 bases from J, with 18 bases between. Germline loops: CDR1 LNHNV, CDR2 YYDKDF (reference sequence). There are 16 residues in the CDR3. CDR3 in DNA: TGTGCCACCAGCAGAGATCATGCAGGGGCTGTGAGTGGCTACACCTTC. Amino acid sequence: CATSRDHAGAVSGYTF.

This clone was detected only a few times. The rearrangement links TRBV10-3 to TRBJ2-3, with a tentative D call TRBD1 (5 bases). Germline V CDR1 and CDR2: ENHRY, SYGVKD. CDR3 length: 12 amino acids. V was trimmed by 8 bases and J by 2 bases, leaving 8 bases between them. The CDR3 spells CAIQGDTDTQYF. CDR3 nucleotide sequence: TGTGCCATCCAGGGTGACACAGATACGCAGTATTTT.

Only a few counts were recorded for this clone. J is TRBJ2-4 and V is TRBV30; D may be TRBD2 (5 bases). The germline CDR1 and CDR2 sequences are GTSNPN and SVGIG (reference sequence). The CDR3 spans 13 residues. Trimming removed 3 bases from V and 7 bases from J, with 13 bases in between. CDR3 DNA: TGTGCCTGGAGGAGGAACGGGGTGAACATTCAGTACTTC. Translating gives CAWRRNGVNIQYF. The whole variable domain, remainder taken from reference TRBV30 and TRBJ2-4, is SQTIHQWPATLVQPVGSPLSLECTVEGTSNPNLYWYRQAAGRGLQLLFYSVGIGQISSEVPQNLSASRPQDRQFILSSKKLLLSDSGFYLCAWRRNGVNIQYFGAGTRLSVL.

There are a few counts of this clone. The chain joins TRBV15 to TRBJ1-5; D is perhaps TRBD1 (6 bases). V shed 0 bases and J shed 9 bases, with 15 bases lying between them. This CDR3 contains 15 residues. Germline CDR1 reads LNHNV; CDR2 reads YYDKDF (reference sequence). CDR3 loop: CATSRDIGGLGPQHF. CDR3 DNA: TGTGCCACCAGCAGAGATATAGGGGGATTAGGGCCCCAGCATTTT.

This clone was seen a handful of times. This sequence joins TRBV19 and TRBJ1-5, with TRBD1 identical over 9 bases. The CDR3 spans 16 residues. V was pared by 5 bases and J by 2 bases, with 7 bases of the junction left unmatched. In germline, CDR1 is LNHDA, CDR2 SQIVND (reference sequence). The CDR3 loop is CASSPDRDRGNQPQHF. The CDR3 region has the DNA TGTGCCAGTAGTCCAGACCGGGACAGGGGCAATCAGCCCCAGCATTTT. The variable domain in full, completed from reference TRBV19 and TRBJ1-5, reads DGGITQSPKYLFRKEGQNVTLSCEQNLNHDAMYWYRQDPGQGLRLIYYSQIVNDFQKGDIAEGYSVSREKKESFPLTVTSAQKNPTAFYLCASSPDRDRGNQPQHFGDGTRLSIL.

This rearrangement joins TRBV7-3 to TRBJ2-1, with unresolved D. Germline CDR1 is SGHTA and CDR2 is FQGTGA. The CDR3 has 12 amino acids. Trimming stripped 5 bases from V and 7 bases from J, with 9 bases between. CDR3 in amino acids: CASSRTANEQFF. The CDR3 coding sequence is TGTGCCAGCAGCAGAACAGCAAATGAGCAGTTCTTC.

This chain uses TRBV27 with TRBJ2-5; 9 positions match TRBD1. Judging by the DNA end, TRBJ2-7 fits better; the J call may be wrong. Germline-derived CDR1 and CDR2 are MNHEY and SMNVEV (reference sequence). This CDR3 comprises 14 residues. CDR3 DNA: TGTGCCAGCAGTTCGGGGACAGGGAAGGCCGAGCAGTACTTC. It specifies CASSSGTGKAEQYF.

In this sample, this clone turned up once. The CDR3, as DNA: TGTGCCAGCAGCCCCAATAGCGGGACAGAGACCCAGTACTTC. This sequence encodes CASSPNSGTETQYF. The chain joins TRBV11-2 to TRBJ2-5, with TRBD2 identical over 8 bases. Germline loops: CDR1 SGHAT, CDR2 FQNNGV. This CDR3 region has 14 residues. The V and J ends lost 5 bases and 4 bases, in that order; junction bases with no gene match: 6.

J is TRBJ2-5 and V is TRBV6-5, with 9 bases aligning to TRBD1. Germline V lookup: CDR1 MNHEY, CDR2 SVGAGI. The CDR3 has 14 residues. Trimming took 6 bases from V and 4 from J; bases not matched to a gene: 6. The CDR3 sequence is CASRKNRGRETQYF. As DNA, the CDR3 is TGTGCCAGCAGAAAAAACAGGGGGCGAGAGACCCAGTACTTC.

The chain has TRBV7-9 and TRBJ2-3, with TRBD2 matching over 12 bases. Losses at the gene ends were 8 bases for V and 2 bases for J; bases not matched to a gene: 5. CDR1 is SEHNR and CDR2 is FQNEAQ in the germline V gene (reference sequence). This CDR3 spans 15 amino acids. The DNA of the CDR3 is TGTGCCAGCCCCGGACTAGCGGGATCCACAGATACGCAGTATTTT. Translated, it gives CASPGLAGSTDTQYF.

The chain couples TRBV28 to TRBJ1-1, with D maybe TRBD1 (5 bases). This CDR3 comprises 17 residues. Germline values: CDR1 MDHEN, CDR2 SYDVKM. The ends were cut back, 1 base at V and 0 bases at J, with 15 bases in the middle. The CDR3 is CASSLLAHTGMNTEAFF. The CDR3 DNA is TGTGCCAGCAGTTTATTAGCCCATACAGGCATGAACACTGAAGCTTTCTTT.

This clone turned up a few times. The chain recombines TRBV28 with TRBJ2-3, with unresolved D. CDR1 and CDR2 (germline): MDHEN, SYDVKM. Trimming cost V 5 bases and J 8 bases, with 11 bases left between them. CDR3 length equals 12 residues. This CDR3 reads CASSETSLTQYF. CDR3 sequence (DNA): TGTGCCAGCAGTGAGACATCGCTTACGCAGTATTTT.

The rearrangement links TRBV7-9 to TRBJ1-3; 7 nucleotides align to TRBD1. J lost 3 bases, V lost 5 bases, and 4 bases had no gene match. Germline-derived CDR1 and CDR2 are SEHNR and FQNEAQ (reference sequence). This CDR3 has 14 residues. This CDR3 reads CASSPGGGGNTIYF. DNA of the CDR3: TGTGCCAGCAGCCCAGGGGGTGGTGGAAACACCATATATTTT.

The sample holds a few counts of this clone. The CDR3, as DNA: TGTGCCAGCAGCCAAGTGGCGGGACAGAGCTCCTACGAGCAGTACTTC. Translating gives CASSQVAGQSSYEQYF. J is TRBJ2-7 and V is TRBV4-2, with a weak D call TRBD1 (7 bases). Trimming removed 1 base at V and 0 bases at J, with 13 bases between. The CDR3 is 16 residues long. CDR1 LGHNA and CDR2 YNFKEQ come from the germline V gene.

This chain uses TRBV7-2 with TRBJ1-2, with TRBD1 as a possible D gene (5 bases). CDR1 is SGHTA, CDR2 FQGNSA, per germline. Trimming cost V 1 base and J 4 bases, with 13 bases left between them. The CDR3 is 15 amino acids. Written as DNA, the CDR3 is TGTGCCAGCAGCTTAGGCAGGGCCCAGTTCTATGGCTACACCTTC. Translated, it gives CASSLGRAQFYGYTF.

CDR3 nucleotides: TGCGCCAGCAGCTTGGACCCTAGCGGGAACTTCTACGAGCAGTACTTC. It is translated as CASSLDPSGNFYEQYF. The rearrangement uses TRBV5-1 and TRBJ2-7; 9 positions match TRBD2. This CDR3 comprises 16 residues. V lost 0 bases and J lost 3; bases outside the gene matches: 7. The germline CDR1 and CDR2 sequences are SGHRS and YFSETQ.

The table lists this clone with a few counts. The gene calls are TRBV29-1 and TRBJ2-5; the match to TRBD1 covers 9 bases. The germline gives CDR1 SQVTM, CDR2 ANQGSEA. The length of the CDR3 is 12 residues. The V and J ends lost 6 bases and 5 bases, in that order; junction bases with no gene match: 4. The CDR3 loop is CSVDGTGETQYF. CDR3 DNA sequence: TGCAGCGTCGACGGGACAGGGGAGACCCAGTACTTC.

The chain employs TRBV20-1 and TRBJ2-1; D might be TRBD2 (6 bases). CDR3 length equals 11 residues. V was trimmed by 0 bases and J by 12 bases, leaving 9 bases between them. Germline values: CDR1 DFQATT, CDR2 SNEGSKA (reference sequence). The CDR3 nucleotides are TGCAGTGCTAGAGAACTAGCCCCGCAGTTCTTC. It codes for CSARELAPQFF.

This chain uses TRBV5-4 with TRBJ2-1; 13 nucleotides match TRBD2. Germline V gene sequence: CDR1 SGHNT, CDR2 YYREEE (reference sequence). The CDR3 is made up of 16 amino acids. V trimming: 0 bases; J trimming: 7 bases; junction bases outside the gene matches: 4. CDR3 residues: CASSLGGLAGWNEQFF. The CDR3 DNA reads TGTGCCAGCAGCTTGGGGGGACTAGCGGGATGGAATGAGCAGTTCTTC.

V and J are TRBV7-2 and TRBJ2-7, with D possibly TRBD1 on 6 matching bases. Trimming removed 4 bases from V and 0 bases from J, with 19 bases in between. Germline V gives CDR1 SGHTA, CDR2 FQGNSA. The CDR3 runs 17 residues. The CDR3 bases are TGTGCCAGCAGCTATGCACCCCGCCAGGGGCCCTCCTACGAGCAGTACTTC. This gives the protein CASSYAPRQGPSYEQYF.

This chain connects TRBV19 to TRBJ2-7; 9 bases line up with TRBD2. The CDR3 runs 15 residues. V lost 0 bases to trimming and J lost 3 bases; unmatched junction nucleotides: 3. Looked up from germline, CDR1 is LNHDA and CDR2 is SQIVND (reference sequence). CDR3 protein: CASSIELAGIYEQYF. The CDR3 nucleotides read TGTGCCAGTAGTATAGAACTAGCGGGTATCTACGAGCAGTACTTC.

This clone was seen a few times. The genes are TRBV19 and TRBJ1-2; TRBD1 might be the D (5 bases). The CDR3 extends over 12 amino acids. V lost 8 bases to trimming and J lost 6 bases, with 13 bases between them. Germline CDR1 is LNHDA and CDR2 is SQIVND (reference sequence). Here the CDR3 DNA reads TGTGCCAGTTCTGGGGCCAGCCATGGCTACACCTTC. Protein product: CASSGASHGYTF.

CDR3 loop: CASSYSGTGNQPQHF. The CDR3 DNA reads as TGTGCCAGCAGTTACTCTGGGACAGGGAATCAGCCCCAGCATTTT. The V and J genes are TRBV6-5 and TRBJ1-5; TRBD1 matches at 9 bases. The V and J ends lost 0 bases and 4 bases, in that order; junction bases with no gene match: 1. The CDR3 length is 15 residues. The germline V gene encodes CDR1 MNHEY and CDR2 SVGAGI.

The chain is built from TRBV7-2 and TRBJ2-1, with D possibly being TRBD2 (5 bases). Germline-derived CDR1 and CDR2 are SGHTA and FQGNSA. CDR3 length: 16 residues. Trimming shortened V by 0 bases and J by 5 bases, and 14 bases separated the two germline ends. This CDR3 reads CASSLASSLSHNEQFF. The CDR3 bases are TGTGCCAGCAGCTTAGCTTCTAGCCTATCCCACAATGAGCAGTTCTTC.

This clone was recorded a few times. The junction and the germline gene differ at one end; a read error may be behind it. This rearrangement joins TRBV6-6 to TRBJ2-7; the match to TRBD2 covers 7 bases. Germline V gene sequence: CDR1 MNHNY, CDR2 SVGAGI (reference sequence). This CDR3 is 14 amino acids long. The CDR3 loop is CASTYLAETYEQYF. DNA of the CDR3: TGTGCCAGCACTTACCTAGCGGAGACTTACGAGCAGTACTTC.